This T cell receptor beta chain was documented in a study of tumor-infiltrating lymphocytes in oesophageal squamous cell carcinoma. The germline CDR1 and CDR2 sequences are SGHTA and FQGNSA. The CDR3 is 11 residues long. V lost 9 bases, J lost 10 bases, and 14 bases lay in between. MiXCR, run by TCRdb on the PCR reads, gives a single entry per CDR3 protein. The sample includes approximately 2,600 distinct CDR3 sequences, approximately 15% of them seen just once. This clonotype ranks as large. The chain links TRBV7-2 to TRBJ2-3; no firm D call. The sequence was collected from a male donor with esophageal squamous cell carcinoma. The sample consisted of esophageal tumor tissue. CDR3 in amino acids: CASTWDLAQYF. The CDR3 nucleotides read TGTGCCAGTACCTGGGATCTGGCGCAGTATTTT. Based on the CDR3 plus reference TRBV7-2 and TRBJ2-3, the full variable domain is GAGVSQSPSNKVTEKGKDVELRCDPISGHTALYWYRQSLGQGLEFLIYFQGNSAPDKSGLPSDRFSAERTGGSVSTLTIQRTQQEDSAVYLCASTWDLAQYFGPGTRLTVL.